Following are 10 T cell receptor beta chains from one sample sequenced in a study of radiotherapy plus CTLA-4 blockade in lung cancer. The data were produced by immunoSEQ multiplex PCR, yet TCRdb's version contains in-frame clones alone and is incomplete. The profile covers about 54,000 clones, with 65% to 85% appearing a single time and 2.5% to 3.5% taken by the ten largest. This specimen consisted of peripheral blood, obtained from a patient treated with radiotherapy plus ipilimumab. The origin of the receptors is a human donor with non-small cell lung cancer who had a partial response to radiotherapy plus ipilimumab.

The V gene is TRBV5-1, the J gene TRBJ2-3; D is perhaps TRBD2 (5 bases). Germline CDR1 and CDR2: SGHRS and YFSETQ. The germline V and J ends were trimmed by 0 bases and 3 bases, with 8 bases remaining between them. CDR3 length: 14 residues. This chain's CDR3 is CASSLERETDTQYF. In DNA form, the CDR3 reads TGCGCCAGCAGCTTGGAACGGGAAACAGATACGCAGTATTTT.

J is TRBJ1-4 and V is TRBV5-1; D may be TRBD1 (5 bases). Germline V gene sequence: CDR1 SGHRS, CDR2 YFSETQ. Trimming pared 5 bases from V and 4 bases from J, leaving 15 bases between. The CDR3 length is 15 residues. In nucleotides, the CDR3 is TGCGCCAGCAGGGCGGGGGTCGCGGATAATGAAAAACTGTTTTTT. The encoded protein is CASRAGVADNEKLFF. The complete variable domain, with remaining parts taken from reference TRBV5-1 and TRBJ1-4, reads KAGVTQTPRYLIKTRGQQVTLSCSPISGHRSVSWYQQTPGQGLQFLFEYFSETQRNKGNFPGRFSGRQFSNSRSEMNVSTLELGDSALYLCASRAGVADNEKLFFGSGTQLSVL.

This clone was observed once. Here the CDR3 DNA reads TGTGCCAGCAGCTCCTCGACAGGGGAAGGCTACACCTTC. Translating gives CASSSSTGEGYTF. The chain recombines TRBV7-9 with TRBJ1-2; 8 bases fit TRBD1. The CDR3 has 13 amino acids. Trimming at V came to 4 bases and at J to 8 bases, leaving 6 bases not matched to a gene. The germline V gene has CDR1 SEHNR and CDR2 FQNEAQ (reference sequence). The full variable domain, with the rest looked up from reference TRBV7-9 and TRBJ1-2, is DTGVSQNPRHKITKRGQNVTFRCDPISEHNRLYWYRQTLGQGPEFLTYFQNEAQLEKSRLLSDRFSAERPKGSFSTLEIQRTEQGDSAMYLCASSSSTGEGYTFGSGTRLTVV.

The chain combines TRBV7-2 with TRBJ2-2, with 8 bases fitting TRBD1. Losses at the gene ends were 3 bases for V and 2 bases for J; bases not matched to a gene: 2. Germline V lookup: CDR1 SGHTA, CDR2 FQGNSA. The length of the CDR3 is 15 residues. The CDR3 region is CASSFRGRNTGELFF. The CDR3 coding sequence is TGTGCCAGCAGCTTCAGGGGGCGTAACACCGGGGAGCTGTTTTTT. The complete variable domain, with remaining parts taken from reference TRBV7-2 and TRBJ2-2, reads GAGVSQSPSNKVTEKGKDVELRCDPISGHTALYWYRQSLGQGLEFLIYFQGNSAPDKSGLPSDRFSAERTGGSVSTLTIQRTQQEDSAVYLCASSFRGRNTGELFFGEGSRLTVL.

This rearrangement joins TRBV19 to TRBJ2-3; TRBD2 agrees at 12 bases. This CDR3 is built from 16 residues. The germline CDR1 and CDR2 sequences are LNHDA and SQIVND (reference sequence). After removal of 3 bases from V and 8 bases from J, the junction contained 9 bases not matched to a gene. The CDR3 bases are TGTGCCAGTAGTATTAAAACTAGCGGGGGGCCCGGTACGCAGTATTTT. It is translated as CASSIKTSGGPGTQYF.

V gene TRBV2 combines with J gene TRBJ2-7, with a weak D call TRBD1 (6 bases). Germline lookup yields CDR1 SNHLY and CDR2 FYNNEI. The CDR3 is 13 residues long. Between the trimmed V and J ends, which lost 6 bases and 1 base, there was a span of 10 bases. The CDR3 bases are TGTGCCAGCAGAACAGGGTCTTCCTACGAGCAGTACTTC. Its translation: CASRTGSSYEQYF.

In this sample, this clone turned up once. The chain combines TRBV5-1 with TRBJ2-5, with D tentatively TRBD1 (6 bases). The J call may be incorrect, as the DNA end agrees better with TRBJ2-7. The germline V gene has CDR1 SGHRS and CDR2 YFSETQ. The CDR3 length is 13 residues. The CDR3 reads CASTNRVSDEQYF. Written as DNA, the CDR3 is TGCGCCAGCACCAACAGGGTGAGCGACGAGCAGTACTTC.

The table lists this clone with a few counts. The rearrangement joins TRBV12-2 to TRBJ2-2; TRBD2, as called in the table, went unchecked against the DNA. TRBV12-2 constitutes a pseudogene. The CDR3 contains 14 residues. CDR3 coding DNA: TGTGCAAGTCCCGCCCGGGTGAACACCGGGGAGCTGTTTTTT. Translating gives CASPARVNTGELFF.

The V gene is TRBV6-5, the J gene TRBJ1-3, with 7 bases aligning to TRBD1. V shed 6 bases and J 4 bases; nucleotides not matched to a gene: 6. The CDR3 extends over 14 amino acids. CDR1 MNHEY and CDR2 SVGAGI come from the germline V gene. CDR3 DNA sequence: TGTGCCAGCAGCCCGACAGGGTCAGGAAACACCATATATTTT. Its translation is CASSPTGSGNTIYF.

This chain joins TRBV6-6 and TRBJ2-3, with TRBD1 identical over 10 bases. The CDR3 has 13 amino acids. Unmatched junction bases numbered 5, after V lost 9 bases and J lost 5 bases. The germline CDR1 and CDR2 sequences are MNHNY and SVGAGI (reference sequence). The CDR3 here is CASRTGGIDTQYF. The CDR3 nucleotides read TGTGCCAGTCGGACAGGGGGAATAGATACGCAGTATTTT.